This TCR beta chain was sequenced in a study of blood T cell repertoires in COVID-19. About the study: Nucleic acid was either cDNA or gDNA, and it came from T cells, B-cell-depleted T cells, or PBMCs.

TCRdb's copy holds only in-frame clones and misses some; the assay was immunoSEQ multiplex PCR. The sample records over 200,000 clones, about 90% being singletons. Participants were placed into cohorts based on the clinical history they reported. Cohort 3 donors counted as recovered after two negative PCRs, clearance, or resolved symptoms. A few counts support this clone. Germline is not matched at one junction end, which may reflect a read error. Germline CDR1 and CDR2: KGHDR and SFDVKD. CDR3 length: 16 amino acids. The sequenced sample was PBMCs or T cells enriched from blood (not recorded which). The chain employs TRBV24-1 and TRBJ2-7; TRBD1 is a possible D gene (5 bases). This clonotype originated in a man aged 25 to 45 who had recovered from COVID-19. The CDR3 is CATSDPPQGASNEQYF. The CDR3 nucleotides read TGTGCCACCAGTGACCCCCCCCAAGGGGCCTCCAACGAGCAGTACTTC.